The sequence of this TCR beta chain was determined in a study of cytomegalovirus exposure and HLA in healthy donors. Regarding the study as a whole: The productive fraction for most TCR beta V segments was about 90% or about 30% in an earlier analysis. The records held CMV serostatus as the only immune exposure information. It was confirmed in vitro that a few of the CMV-associated chains were specific for CMV antigens. In a later analysis, CMV-associated beta chains were mostly HLA-associated, it appeared.

Germline CDR1 is SGHRS and CDR2 is YFSETQ. This CDR3 contains 17 residues. Unmatched junction bases numbered 9, after V lost 0 bases and J lost 3 bases. Of note for this clone: Its antigen remains unidentified.

PCR used 60 Vbeta primers and 13 Jbeta primers. Clones were read by immunoSEQ multiplex PCR, and TCRdb kept only the in-frame ones, dropping some. The data hold about 210,000 clones, with about 80% observed a single time. Sequenced material: PBMCs. This receptor was identified in a woman aged 50 to 65 in good health and CMV-seropositive. V usage is TRBV5-1 and J usage is TRBJ1-1; 9 bases map to TRBD1. The CDR3, as DNA: TGCGCCAGCAGCTTGGGCGGTCCGACAGGGGGGTACACTGAAGCTTTCTTT. It codes for CASSLGGPTGGYTEAFF.